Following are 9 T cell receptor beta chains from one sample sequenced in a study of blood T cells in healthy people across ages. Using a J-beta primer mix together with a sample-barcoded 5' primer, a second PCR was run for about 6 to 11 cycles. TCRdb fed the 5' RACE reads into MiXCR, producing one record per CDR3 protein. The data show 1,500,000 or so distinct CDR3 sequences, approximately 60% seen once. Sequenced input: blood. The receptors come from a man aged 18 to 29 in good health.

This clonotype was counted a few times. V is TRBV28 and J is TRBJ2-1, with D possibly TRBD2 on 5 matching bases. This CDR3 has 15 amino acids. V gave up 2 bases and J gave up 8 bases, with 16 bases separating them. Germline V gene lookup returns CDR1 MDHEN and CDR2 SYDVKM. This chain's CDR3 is CASSLRALRDDEQFF. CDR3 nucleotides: TGTGCCAGCAGTTTAAGGGCACTTCGGGATGATGAGCAGTTCTTC.

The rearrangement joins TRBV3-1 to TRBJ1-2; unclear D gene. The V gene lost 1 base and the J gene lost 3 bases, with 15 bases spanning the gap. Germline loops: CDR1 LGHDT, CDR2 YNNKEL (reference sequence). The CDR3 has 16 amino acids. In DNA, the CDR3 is TGTGCCAGCAGCCAAGCCAGCCGGCCAGCCGACTATGGCTACACCTTC. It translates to CASSQASRPADYGYTF.

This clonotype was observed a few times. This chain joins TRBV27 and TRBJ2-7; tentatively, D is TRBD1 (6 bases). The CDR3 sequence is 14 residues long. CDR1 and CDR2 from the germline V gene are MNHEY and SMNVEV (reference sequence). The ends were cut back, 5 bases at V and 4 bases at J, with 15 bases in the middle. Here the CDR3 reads CASSTYRVGYEQYF. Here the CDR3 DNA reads TGTGCCAGCAGTACCTACAGGGTCGGGTACGAGCAGTACTTC.

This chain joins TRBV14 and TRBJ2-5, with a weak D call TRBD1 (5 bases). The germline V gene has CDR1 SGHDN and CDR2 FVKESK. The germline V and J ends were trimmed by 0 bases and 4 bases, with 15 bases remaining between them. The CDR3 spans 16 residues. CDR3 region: CASSQDISGIRETQYF. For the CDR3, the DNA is TGTGCCAGCAGCCAAGATATTTCAGGGATCCGAGAGACCCAGTACTTC. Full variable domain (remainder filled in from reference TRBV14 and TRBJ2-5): EAGVTQFPSHSVIEKGQTVTLRCDPISGHDNLYWYRRVMGKEIKFLLHFVKESKQDESGMPNNRFLAERTGGTYSTLKVQPAELEDSGVYFCASSQDISGIRETQYFGPGTRLLVL.

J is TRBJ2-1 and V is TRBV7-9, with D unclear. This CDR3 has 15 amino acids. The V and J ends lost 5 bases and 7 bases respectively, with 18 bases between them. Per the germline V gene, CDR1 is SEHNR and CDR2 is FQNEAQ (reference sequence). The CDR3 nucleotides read TGTGCCAGCAGCCGGGTCCGAACTACTGGTAATGAGCAGTTCTTC. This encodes CASSRVRTTGNEQFF.

Written as DNA, the CDR3 is TGTGCCAGCAGTACGGCCGGACAGGGGGGCTACGAGCAGTACTTC. Its protein product is CASSTAGQGGYEQYF. V usage is TRBV27 and J usage is TRBJ2-7; 10 nucleotides agree with TRBD1. After removal of 5 bases from V and 3 bases from J, the junction contained 7 bases not matched to a gene. The length of the CDR3 is 15 residues. Looked up from germline, CDR1 is MNHEY and CDR2 is SMNVEV (reference sequence).

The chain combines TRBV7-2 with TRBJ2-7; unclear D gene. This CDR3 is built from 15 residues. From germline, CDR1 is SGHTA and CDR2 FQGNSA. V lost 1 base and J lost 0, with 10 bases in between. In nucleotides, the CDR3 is TGTGCCAGCAGCTTAGGTCCCAGTAGCTCCTACGAGCAGTACTTC. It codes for CASSLGPSSSYEQYF.

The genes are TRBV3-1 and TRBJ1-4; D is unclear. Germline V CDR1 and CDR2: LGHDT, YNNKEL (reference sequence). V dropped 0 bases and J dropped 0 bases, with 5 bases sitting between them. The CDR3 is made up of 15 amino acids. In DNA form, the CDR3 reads TGTGCCAGCAGCCAAGACAAGACAACTAATGAAAAACTGTTTTTT. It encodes CASSQDKTTNEKLFF.

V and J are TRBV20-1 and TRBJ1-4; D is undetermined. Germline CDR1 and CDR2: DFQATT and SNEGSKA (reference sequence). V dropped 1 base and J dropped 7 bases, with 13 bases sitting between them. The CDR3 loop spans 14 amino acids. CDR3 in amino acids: CSARVEVWSEKLFF. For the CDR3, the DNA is TGCAGTGCTAGAGTCGAGGTATGGAGTGAAAAACTGTTTTTT.